Listed below are T cell receptor beta chains from one sample, sequenced in a study of blood T cell repertoires in COVID-19. TCRdb's table, derived via immunoSEQ multiplex PCR, lists solely in-frame clones and lacks some. In the table there are 220,000 or so clones, roughly 92% of which are singletons. Source material: peripheral blood. The receptor source for this set is a man in his 60s with COVID-19, enrolled during active disease. CDR3s leave out the opening cysteine and the closing phenylalanine or tryptophan. Fields, in order: J gene, V gene, CDR3 protein.

TRBJ1-2	TRBV28	ASSRGQGSYGYT
TRBJ2-7	TRBV18	ASSPPGARGYEQY
TRBJ1-5	TRBV18	ASSPGQGKSQPQH
TRBJ1-1	TRBV7-9	ASSAGQGGTEAF
TRBJ1-2	TRBV19	ASSIRAPQETSYGYT
TRBJ1-2	TRBV18	ASSPPGRGYT
TRBJ2-3	TRBV9	ASSRRGLAGESTDTQY
TRBJ1-1	TRBV12-3/TRBV12-4	ASSLAEGSEAF
TRBJ2-7	TRBV27	ASRNPGQTHEQY
TRBJ1-2	TRBV5-1	ASSLLSGNGYT
TRBJ2-5	TRBV2	ASSTRTVQETQY
TRBJ1-6	TRBV5-1	ASSSGQNNSPLH
TRBJ2-1	TRBV27	ASSLQRGRQMSSYNEQF
TRBJ2-7	TRBV18	ASSPGSGSYEQY
TRBJ1-2	TRBV9	ASSVGQGDYGYT
TRBJ1-5	TRBV13	ASSLGAGDLAQH
TRBJ1-2	TRBV28	ASSSPGQAASYGYT
TRBJ1-1	TRBV6-2/TRBV6-3	ASSYPDRGNTEAF
TRBJ2-3	TRBV29-1	SVGPTSGGDDTQY
TRBJ2-7	TRBV27	ASARGYEQY
TRBJ2-2	TRBV7-2	ASSLGPPSGAANTGELF
TRBJ1-2	TRBV5-6	ASSLSWGSGYT
TRBJ2-2	TRBV7-3	ASSRSGQHGGELF
TRBJ1-6	TRBV11-2	ASSLEQGGSPLH
TRBJ2-5	TRBV18	ASSPFQGQGGETQY
TRBJ2-2	TRBV5-5	ASSLGVSGGTGELF
TRBJ2-1	TRBV5-1	ASDGGSSYNEQF
TRBJ1-2	TRBV3-1/TRBV3-2	ASSQIAGGYGYT
TRBJ1-3	TRBV4-3	ASSQDWRGPGNTIY
TRBJ2-2	TRBV3-1/TRBV3-2	ASSQDRAGELF
TRBJ2-5	TRBV5-8	ASSLGNSGVPQY
TRBJ2-6	TRBV7-9	ASSLHRSSGANVLT
TRBJ2-7	TRBV27	ASSSTSGGALRAADEQY
TRBJ2-2	TRBV4-1	ASAGGGELF
TRBJ2-2	TRBV5-1	ASSLAGGYTGELF